These 15 T cell receptor beta chains originate from one sample sequenced in a study of T-cell reconstitution after alpha-beta-depleted transplantation in children. Molecular barcoding with unique molecular identifiers was used for the TCRbeta library. MiXCR, run by TCRdb on the PCR reads, gives a single entry per CDR3 protein. The sample contains 600,000 to 800,000 distinct CDR3 sequences, about an eighth of which appear only once. The sequencing here drew on PBMCs, taken before TCRalphabeta/CD19-depleted stem cell transplant. Every receptor here comes from a girl aged 2-10 years with congenital amegakaryocytic thrombocytopenia, due to receive a stem cell transplant.

This clonotype was counted many times. V and J are TRBV5-6 and TRBJ2-1; 8 bases are a match to TRBD2. V lost 6 bases to trimming and J lost 1 base; unmatched junction nucleotides: 9. The germline V gene has CDR1 SGHDT and CDR2 YYEEEE. The CDR3 contains 16 residues. The CDR3 DNA follows: TGTGCCAGCACCCCGGGAGCGGGAGTGTCCTACAATGAGCAGTTCTTC. Its protein product is CASTPGAGVSYNEQFF. The whole variable domain, filled in from reference TRBV5-6 and TRBJ2-1, reads DAGVTQSPTHLIKTRGQQVTLRCSPKSGHDTVSWYQQALGQGPQFIFQYYEEEERQRGNFPDRFSGHQFPNYSSELNVNALLLGDSALYLCASTPGAGVSYNEQFFGPGTRLTVL.

The chain employs TRBV7-9 and TRBJ2-7, with TRBD1 as a possible D gene (6 bases). This CDR3 spans 16 amino acids. Trimming shortened V by 4 bases and J by 3 bases, and 19 bases separated the two germline ends. Germline assignment: CDR1 SEHNR and CDR2 FQNEAQ (reference sequence). The CDR3 loop reads CASSSSGAGSGYEQYF. The CDR3 DNA is TGTGCCAGCAGCTCCTCAGGGGCCGGATCCGGCTACGAGCAGTACTTC.

This clonotype showed up many times. The rearrangement uses TRBV4-1 and TRBJ2-5, with TRBD2 matching over 7 bases. CDR1 is MGHRA and CDR2 is YSYEKL in the germline V gene. This CDR3 is built from 15 residues. The V segment lost 6 bases and the J segment 1 base; nucleotides outside the gene matches: 8. CDR3 residues: CASRKIAGSQETQYF. Here the CDR3 DNA reads TGCGCCAGCAGAAAAATAGCGGGCTCCCAAGAGACCCAGTACTTC.

In its sample, this clonotype was seen a few times. The V gene is TRBV5-6, the J gene TRBJ2-1; 7 nucleotides agree with TRBD1. Per germline, CDR1 SGHDT and CDR2 YYEEEE. Germline trimming cut 3 bases from V and 10 bases from J; bases unmatched to any gene: 10. CDR3 length: 14 amino acids. CDR3 sequence reads: CASSSRQGIGEQFF. CDR3 in DNA: TGTGCCAGCAGCTCCCGACAGGGTATAGGGGAGCAGTTCTTC.

Regarding this clonotype: A much larger clone differs from this one at a single base, so this may be a read error. V and J are TRBV27 and TRBJ2-7; TRBD1 agrees at 8 bases. Germline V lookup: CDR1 MNHEY, CDR2 SMNVEV (reference sequence). The CDR3 has 14 residues. V was pared by 11 bases and J by 2 bases, with 11 bases of the junction left unmatched. The CDR3 sequence: CAGARDRGTYEQYF. The CDR3 coding sequence is TGTGCCGGCGCCCGAGACAGGGGAACCTACGAGCAGTACTTC.

This clonotype was seen at least ten times. This chain joins TRBV21-1 and TRBJ1-6. TRBV21-1 is flagged as a pseudogene. The CDR3 has 12 amino acids. For the CDR3, the DNA is TGTGCCAGCAGCAAACAGCATTCACCCCTCCACTTT. This codes for CASSKQHSPLHF.

The CDR3 spells CASSPPRLAATETQYF. The CDR3 region has the DNA TGTGCCAGTAGTCCCCCCCGACTAGCGGCGACGGAGACCCAGTACTTC. V and J are TRBV19 and TRBJ2-5; 9 bases fit TRBD2. V was pared by 5 bases and J by 5 bases, with 12 bases of the junction left unmatched. Germline assignment: CDR1 LNHDA and CDR2 SQIVND (reference sequence). CDR3 length equals 16 residues.

This chain links TRBV10-3 with TRBJ2-7, with 7 bases fitting TRBD2. Looked up from germline, CDR1 is ENHRY and CDR2 is SYGVKD. The CDR3 has 11 residues. V was clipped by 10 bases and J by 7 bases; unmatched bases: 7. The CDR3 DNA follows: TGTGCCACGGGGGGTAACGGAGAGCAGTACTTC. It yields the protein CATGGNGEQYF.

About this clonotype: Sequence at one end of the junction differs from germline and may be a read error. The chain employs TRBV3-1 and TRBJ2-3, with D possibly matching TRBD2 (7 bases). CDR3 length equals 18 residues. Germline V CDR1 and CDR2: LGHDT, YNNKEL (reference sequence). CDR3 nucleotides: TGTGCCAGCAGCCCTCTCCGGGGGGCGGGAGTCAGGGCAGATAAGCAGTATTTT. It translates to CASSPLRGAGVRADKQYF.

Comments on this clonotype: This may arise from a read error, as a much more abundant clone is one base away. The chain has TRBV27 and TRBJ2-5; weak D call: TRBD2 (5 bases). The CDR3 spans 15 residues. Germline-derived CDR1 and CDR2 are MNHEY and SMNVEV (reference sequence). CDR3 in amino acids: CASALYSGQWETQSF. CDR3 sequence (DNA): TGTGCCAGCGCTTTATACAGCGGTCAATGGGAGACCCAGTCCTTC.

This chain joins TRBV12-3 or TRBV12-4 and TRBJ2-3; 10 bases are a match to TRBD2. Trimming removed 7 bases from V and 0 bases from J; junction bases left unmatched: 7. The CDR3 has 16 amino acids. CDR3 nucleotide sequence: TGTGCCAGCACCATCCTAGCGGGAGCGAGCACAGATACGCAGTATTTT. It codes for CASTILAGASTDTQYF.

This clonotype was seen only a few times. The chain has TRBV6-1 and TRBJ1-2; 7 nucleotides align to TRBD1. Looked up from germline, CDR1 is MNHNS and CDR2 is SASEGT. CDR3 length equals 15 residues. Unmatched junction bases numbered 12, after V lost 7 bases and J lost 4 bases. The CDR3 sequence: CASTSPGQDFYGYTF. The CDR3 coding sequence is TGTGCCAGCACATCCCCAGGACAGGACTTCTATGGCTACACCTTC.

The chain carries TRBV7-2 and TRBJ2-7; TRBD2 might be the D (5 bases). Trimming took 2 bases from V and 5 from J, leaving 16 bases between them. There are 15 residues in the CDR3. CDR1 SGHTA and CDR2 FQGNSA come from the germline V gene. The DNA of the CDR3 is TGTGCCAGCAGCTTACCGGGGAGTAGAATCCACGAGCAGTACTTC. Its translation is CASSLPGSRIHEQYF.

In this sample, this clonotype turned up many times. The chain recombines TRBV5-1 with TRBJ2-6, with D unclear. V was shortened by 4 bases and J by 0 bases, with 17 bases between the two germline ends. CDR1 is SGHRS and CDR2 is YFSETQ in the germline V gene. The CDR3 is made up of 18 amino acids. The CDR3 spells CASSHNSRSSSGANVLTF. In DNA, the CDR3 is TGCGCCAGCAGCCACAATAGCAGGTCCTCCTCTGGGGCCAACGTCCTGACTTTC.

The rearrangement joins TRBV10-3 to TRBJ2-1, with TRBD2 as a possible D gene (5 bases). This CDR3 comprises 15 residues. CDR1 and CDR2 (germline): ENHRY, SYGVKD. Trimming removed 10 bases at V and 0 bases at J, with 16 bases between. This chain's CDR3 is CATRGLGSSYNEQFF. The CDR3 DNA reads as TGTGCCACCCGAGGACTGGGAAGCTCCTACAATGAGCAGTTCTTC.